This TCR beta chain was sequenced for a study of OX40 agonist ivuxolimab in advanced cancers. In regard to this clone: Because the CDR3's place on the DNA is in doubt, the DNA is left out and the CDR3 is given as listed by TCRdb.

Measured with immunoSEQ multiplex PCR; TCRdb has only the in-frame clones, and not every one. In the table there are 30,000 to 35,000 clones, about nine tenths of which are singletons. The CDR3 length equals 12 residues, ends included. Germline V gene lookup returns CDR1 LGHNT and CDR2 FRNRAP. The material sequenced was CD4+ or CD8+ T cells sorted from blood, taken in a trial of the OX40 agonist ivuxolimab. The clonotype originates from an adult with an advanced solid tumor such as melanoma, head and neck, liver or kidney cancer. The chain combines TRBV12-5 with TRBJ2-1; the D call of TRBD1 is as the table states it, not checked on the DNA. CDR3 loop: CASGLVGQGIIF.